The clone carrying this T cell receptor (beta chain) has ten or more counts. Its antigen remains unidentified. This record belongs to a study of T-cell reconstitution after alpha-beta-depleted transplantation in children. General study results and limits: After transplant, at about two months, alpha-beta T cells were reportedly derived from several hundred expanded graft clones. In some patients, recipient T cells and intrathymic progenitors surviving conditioning explained high day-60 diversity. One year after transplant, T-cell counts and diversity came mostly from newly produced T cells.

The CDR3 is 13 residues long. V gave up 5 bases and J gave up 4 bases, with 11 bases separating them. Germline-derived CDR1 and CDR2 are LNHDA and SQIVND (reference sequence). The TCRbeta library was prepared with unique molecular identifiers. TCRdb itself ran the PCR reads through MiXCR, one entry per CDR3 protein. Among some 200,000 distinct CDR3 sequences listed, 9.5% to 13% were seen once. V is TRBV19 and J is TRBJ1-2, with D uncertain. The source is a child under two years old with acute myeloid leukemia, due to receive a stem cell transplant. This specimen consisted of PBMCs, obtained before TCRalphabeta/CD19-depleted stem cell transplant. The CDR3 DNA reads TGTGCCAGTAGTCTGGGTAACAGCTATGGCTACACCTTC. Protein: CASSLGNSYGYTF.